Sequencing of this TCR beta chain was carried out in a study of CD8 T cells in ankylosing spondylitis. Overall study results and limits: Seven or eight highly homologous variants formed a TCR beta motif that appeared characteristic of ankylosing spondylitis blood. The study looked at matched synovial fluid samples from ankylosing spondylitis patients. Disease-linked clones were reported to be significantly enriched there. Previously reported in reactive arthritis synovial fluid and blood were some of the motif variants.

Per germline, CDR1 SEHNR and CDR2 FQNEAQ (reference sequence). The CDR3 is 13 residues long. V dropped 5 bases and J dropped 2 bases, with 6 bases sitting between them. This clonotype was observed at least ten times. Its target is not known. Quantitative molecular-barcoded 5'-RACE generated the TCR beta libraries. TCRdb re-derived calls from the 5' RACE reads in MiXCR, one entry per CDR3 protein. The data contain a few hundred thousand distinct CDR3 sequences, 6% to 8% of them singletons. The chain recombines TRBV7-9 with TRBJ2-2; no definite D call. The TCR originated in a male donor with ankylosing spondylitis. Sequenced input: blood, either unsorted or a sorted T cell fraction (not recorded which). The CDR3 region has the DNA TGTGCCAGCAGCCCTAGAAACACCGGGGAGCTGTTTTTT. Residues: CASSPRNTGELFF.